This paragraph reports one TCR beta chain. What it binds is not known. The data originate from a study of T cell responses to AZD1222 COVID-19 vaccine. This table comes from immunoSEQ multiplex PCR, and its TCRdb copy is limited to in-frame clones, with some not included. This sample yields about 140,000 clones, of which 93% are seen a single time; more than 0.7% belongs to the top ten. Germline V gene sequence: CDR1 MNHEY, CDR2 SVGAGI. The CDR3 covers 13 residues. V was shortened by 4 bases and J by 1 base, with 7 bases between the two germline ends. Findings of the study overall: The study reported that nearly half of spike-specific TCRs target unmutated variant regions.

Sample: peripheral blood, taken on day 0 of MenACWY control vaccination. The rearrangement uses TRBV6-5 and TRBJ1-2; D might be TRBD1 (6 bases). The origin of this receptor is an adult in good health. In nucleotides, the CDR3 is TGTGCCAGCAGTTTGGACAGTAACTATGGCTACACCTTC. Translation: CASSLDSNYGYTF.